This is a list of T cell receptor beta chains from one sample in a study of early T cells in non-severe SARS-CoV-2 infection. TCRdb recomputed calls from the 5' RACE reads with MiXCR, one row per CDR3 protein. The table has 84,000 or so distinct CDR3 sequences, more than 13% seen once. Sequencing used whole blood. The receptors were sampled from an adult who was a healthcare worker with PCR-confirmed SARS-CoV-2 infection or an uninfected control (not recorded which). CDR3s include the opening cysteine and the closing phenylalanine or tryptophan. Fields, in order: V gene, D gene, J gene, clone size, CDR3 DNA, CDR3 protein. The D gene is left open where the match is weak. Part of the rows lack a size; the others show once, few, many or a class for expanded clones.

>TRBV19|TRBD1|TRBJ1-4|.
TGTGCCAGTAGACGGACAGGGGATGAAAAACTGTTTTTT
CASRRTGDEKLFF
>TRBV12-3/TRBV12-4|.|TRBJ2-7|.
TGTGCCAGCAGTTTAGGGTCTAAAGAGCAGTACTTC
CASSLGSKEQYF
>TRBV10-3|TRBD1|TRBJ2-6|few
TGTGCCATCAGGACTCCGACAGGGAGATCCGGGGCCAACGTCCTGACTTTC
CAIRTPTGRSGANVLTF
>TRBV29-1|.|TRBJ2-7|.
TGCAGCGTGCTGGGTCAGGGGAACTCCTACGAGCAGTACTTC
CSVLGQGNSYEQYF
>TRBV29-1|.|TRBJ1-3|few
TGCAGCGTTGTGGGGACGGGAAACACCATATATTTT
CSVVGTGNTIYF
>TRBV7-8|TRBD1|TRBJ1-5|.
TGTGCCAGCAGCAGGACAGGACGCAATCAGCCCCAGCATTTT
CASSRTGRNQPQHF
>TRBV18|TRBD1|TRBJ2-4|few
TGTGCCAGCTCACCAGGAGTGGGGACAGTTGGGCACATTCAGTACTTC
CASSPGVGTVGHIQYF
>TRBV12-3/TRBV12-4|.|TRBJ2-5|.
TGTGCCAGCAGTTTAACAGTCGGTCGCGAGACCCAGTACTTC
CASSLTVGRETQYF
>TRBV9|.|TRBJ2-5|.
TGTGCCAGCAGCGTAATGGGTCAAGAGACCCAGTACTTC
CASSVMGQETQYF
>TRBV12-3/TRBV12-4|.|TRBJ1-1|.
TGTGCCTCTGGGGGGGGATTGTCAGGCACTGAAGCTTTCTTT
CASGGGLSGTEAFF
>TRBV13|.|TRBJ2-2|many
TGTGCCAGCAGCACCGGGACACCCTCGGGCACCGGGGAGCTGTTTTTT
CASSTGTPSGTGELFF
>TRBV28|.|TRBJ1-2|few
TGTGCCAGCAGTTTATCAAGACAGACCTACACCTTC
CASSLSRQTYTF
>TRBV5-5|TRBD1|TRBJ2-2|many
TGTGCCAGCAGCCCTCCGGGACAGGAGTGGACCGGGGAGCTGTTTTTT
CASSPPGQEWTGELFF
>TRBV11-2|.|TRBJ1-1|few
TGTGCCAGCAGCTGGACCGGGGCGAACACTGAAGCTTTCTTT
CASSWTGANTEAFF
>TRBV6-2/TRBV6-3|.|TRBJ2-6|few
TGTGCCAGCAGTCGAGACAGTTCTGGGGCCAACGTCCTGACTTTC
CASSRDSSGANVLTF
>TRBV3-1|.|TRBJ2-7|many
TGTGCCAGCAGCCAAGGACAGCCCGCCTACGAGCAGTACTTC
CASSQGQPAYEQYF
>TRBV19|.|TRBJ2-3|few
TGTGCCAGTAGTTGGGTTGGAACAGATACGCAGTATTTT
CASSWVGTDTQYF
>TRBV6-6|.|TRBJ1-1|.
TGTGCCAGCACCAAAACGAGGGAGCGGAACACTGAAGCTTTCTTT
CASTKTRERNTEAFF
>TRBV5-3|TRBD1|TRBJ1-2|.
TGTGCCAGAAGCACCGGGACAGGGGAAGATGGCTACACCTTC
CARSTGTGEDGYTF
>TRBV2|TRBD1|TRBJ1-2|many
TGTGCCAGCAGTGAAAGGGACAGGCAGCGTAACTATGGCTACACCTTC
CASSERDRQRNYGYTF
>TRBV12-3/TRBV12-4|.|TRBJ2-1|.
TGTGCCAGCAGTTTGGAGGGGAGTCCGGACAATGAGCAGTTCTTC
CASSLEGSPDNEQFF
>TRBV6-2/TRBV6-3|.|TRBJ2-1|many
TGTGCCAGCAGTTTTTCAGGGGCTTTTGAGCAGTTCTTC
CASSFSGAFEQFF
>TRBV4-3|.|TRBJ2-2|few
TGCGCCAGCAGCCAAGATGGGACAATGAACACCGGGGAGCTGTTTTTT
CASSQDGTMNTGELFF
>TRBV6-1|TRBD1|TRBJ2-2|few
TGTGCCAGCAGTGAAGCGGCCACAGGGGATGGGTCCGGGGAGCTGTTTTTT
CASSEAATGDGSGELFF
>TRBV20-1|TRBD2|TRBJ2-5|few
TGCAGTGCTAGTGGTAGCGGGGGGGCCCAGGAGACCCAGTACTTC
CSASGSGGAQETQYF
>TRBV11-3|TRBD1|TRBJ2-3|.
TGTGCCAGCAGCCCTGGACAGGCTGCAGATACGCAGTATTTT
CASSPGQAADTQYF
>TRBV7-8|.|TRBJ2-7|.
TGTGCCAGCAGCTTAGCCGCTTCAGGGTTAGGACCTCTCGAGCAGTACTTC
CASSLAASGLGPLEQYF
>TRBV12-3/TRBV12-4|TRBD1|TRBJ1-4|many
TGTGCCAGCAGTTACCGTAGACAGGGGGCAACTAATGAAAAACTGTTTTTT
CASSYRRQGATNEKLFF
>TRBV4-2|.|TRBJ2-6|few
TGTGCCAGCAGCCAAGTACGTGGGGGACCAGGGGCCAACGTCCTGACTTTC
CASSQVRGGPGANVLTF
>TRBV7-9|TRBD1|TRBJ1-5|few
TGTGCCAGCAGCTGGGCGGGACAGGGACGGTCCGGCAATCAGCCCCAGCATTTT
CASSWAGQGRSGNQPQHF
>TRBV20-1|.|TRBJ1-1|few
TGCAGTGCTAGAGATTCGGGCCTTCCGACGAGGGCCACTGAAGCTTTCTTT
CSARDSGLPTRATEAFF
>TRBV20-1|.|TRBJ2-1|.
TGCAGTGCTGCCCCCTTAGAGCGGGTCTCCTACAATGAGCAGTTCTTC
CSAAPLERVSYNEQFF
>TRBV19|.|TRBJ1-6|few
TGTGCCAGTAGTATCCTGCAGGGTGACTCACCCCTCCACTTT
CASSILQGDSPLHF
>TRBV7-2|.|TRBJ2-3|.
TGTGCCAGCAGCTTAAAGGACCAAACTAGCACAGATACGCAGTATTTT
CASSLKDQTSTDTQYF
>TRBV7-7|.|TRBJ2-5|.
TGTGCCAGCAGCTCCGTCCCGGCAGAAGAGACCCAGTACTTC
CASSSVPAEETQYF
>TRBV7-9|.|TRBJ1-6|.
TGTGCCAGCAGCGAAACCAGGGATTCACCCCTCCACTTT
CASSETRDSPLHF
>TRBV5-1|.|TRBJ2-5|.
TGCGCCAGCAGCCCGGACACCCGAGGCGGAGAGACCCAGTACTTC
CASSPDTRGGETQYF
>TRBV20-1|.|TRBJ1-2|few
TGCAGTGCTAGCGGGGGTAACGGCTACACCTTC
CSASGGNGYTF
>TRBV7-9|TRBD2|TRBJ2-3|.
TGTGCCAGCAGCCGGACTAGCGGCACAGATACGCAGTATTTT
CASSRTSGTDTQYF
>TRBV11-3|.|TRBJ1-2|few
TGTGCCAGCACCTTAAACAGTTCCCTCTATGGCTACACCTTC
CASTLNSSLYGYTF
>TRBV10-3|TRBD1|TRBJ2-7|.
TGTGCCACTAGACAGGGAAACTACGAGCAGTACTTC
CATRQGNYEQYF
>TRBV20-1|TRBD1|TRBJ1-5|.
TGCAGTGCTCGGCCGGGACAGGGGATCAATCAGCCCCAGCATTTT
CSARPGQGINQPQHF
>TRBV25-1|.|TRBJ1-1|few
TGTGCCAGCAGTGTGCGGGGTCTCACTGAAGCTTTCTTT
CASSVRGLTEAFF
>TRBV28|.|TRBJ2-1|few
TGTGCCAGCAGTTTTAGGGCGGGTGGCAATGAGCAGTTCTTC
CASSFRAGGNEQFF
>TRBV5-1|.|TRBJ2-7|few
TGCGCCAGCAGCGTCACCCGACAGGGAGGTATCACCTACGAGCAGTACTTC
CASSVTRQGGITYEQYF
>TRBV11-1|.|TRBJ2-5|.
TGTGCCAGCAGCTTGAGCCACGGAGCCGGGCCGAACGCAGAGACCCAGTACTTC
CASSLSHGAGPNAETQYF
>TRBV10-2|.|TRBJ1-1|many
TGCGCCAGCAGTGAGCAATGGGGTAGGTCTTTCTTT
CASSEQWGRSFF
>TRBV29-1|TRBD1|TRBJ1-5|few
TGCAGCGTCTCGACAGGGGGGAAGGATCAGCCCCAGCATTTT
CSVSTGGKDQPQHF
>TRBV10-3|TRBD1|TRBJ1-6|few
TGTGCCATCAGTGAGGCCGATCCGGGACAGAATTCACCCCTCCACTTT
CAISEADPGQNSPLHF
>TRBV5-4|TRBD1|TRBJ2-2|.
TGTGCCACTCACGTCTGGACAGGGGATACCGGGGAGCTGTTTTTT
CATHVWTGDTGELFF
>TRBV7-2|TRBD1|TRBJ2-7|.
TGTGCCAGCAGATTTACAGGGGTCAACGAGCAGTACTTC
CASRFTGVNEQYF
>TRBV28|.|TRBJ2-3|.
TGTGCCAGCAGTTTAACCGGAGATACGCAGTATTTT
CASSLTGDTQYF
>TRBV6-2/TRBV6-3|.|TRBJ2-1|.
TGTGCCAGCAGTTATCGGGTTAATGAGCAGTTCTTC
CASSYRVNEQFF
>TRBV20-1|TRBD1|TRBJ1-6|few
TGCAGTGCAGCCAGGGGGCGCGAAGATAATTCACCCCTCCACTTT
CSAARGREDNSPLHF
>TRBV12-3/TRBV12-4|.|TRBJ1-4|few
TGTGCCAGCGGGGGGGCGGGAAATGAAAAACTGTTTTTT
CASGGAGNEKLFF
>TRBV28|.|TRBJ1-1|.
TGTGCCAGCAGTCGACTCGTGAACACTGAAGCTTTCTTT
CASSRLVNTEAFF
>TRBV7-9|TRBD1|TRBJ1-5|once
TGTGCCAGCAGCCTGGGACAGGGCCGAGATCACAATCAGCCCCAGCATTTT
CASSLGQGRDHNQPQHF
>TRBV28|TRBD1|TRBJ2-7|few
TGTGCCAGCAGGTACGGGACAGGCCGTACGAAGAGCGACGAGCAGTACTTC
CASRYGTGRTKSDEQYF
>TRBV13|.|TRBJ2-7|.
TGTGCCAGCAGCTTATTGGGGTGCGAGCAGTACTTC
CASSLLGCEQYF